This record looks at one T cell receptor (beta chain) sequence and its context. This sample stems from a study of blood T cell repertoires in COVID-19. Across the study: PBMCs, B-cell-depleted T cells, or T cells were the source of the cDNA or gDNA that made up the material.

Per the original methods: Estimation of nucleated cell counts was performed using reference gene primer amplification. Assay: immunoSEQ multiplex PCR; the TCRdb copy retains only in-frame clones and omits some. That table supplies the V and J calls and clone size; D and trimming were determined from the DNA. The repertoire holds 200,000 to 250,000 clones, with about 84% as singletons. Germline V lookup: CDR1 MDHEN, CDR2 SYDVKM. V lost 2 bases, J lost 5 bases, and 13 bases lay in between. The CDR3 has 14 residues. The rearrangement uses TRBV28 and TRBJ2-7; TRBD2 might be the D (6 bases). Sequenced sample: PBMCs or T cells enriched from blood (not recorded which). The sequence derives from a man aged 25 to 45 with acute COVID-19. CDR3 protein: CASSLPTSFNEQYF. As DNA, the CDR3 is TGTGCCAGCAGTTTACCGACTAGTTTTAACGAGCAGTACTTC. The complete variable domain, with remaining parts taken from reference TRBV28 and TRBJ2-7, reads DVKVTQSSRYLVKRTGEKVFLECVQDMDHENMFWYRQDPGLGLRLIYFSYDVKMKEKGDIPEGYSVSREKKERFSLILESASTNQTSMYLCASSLPTSFNEQYFGPGTRLTVT.